This T cell receptor beta chain was documented in a study of shared clonotypes between healthy human individuals. Study-wide results and limits: For naive CD4 cells, roughly 5% of clonotypes were shared across a few donors. Sequencing depth was expected to affect clonotype sharing among donors.

About this clone itself: As yet, its antigen is unknown.

The CDR3 is 13 amino acids. Germline CDR1 reads MNHEY; CDR2 reads SMNVEV (reference sequence). The data were produced by immunoSEQ multiplex PCR, yet TCRdb's version contains in-frame clones alone and is incomplete. The table lists about 2.4 million clones, 93% of them singletons. This TCR was sampled from a young man in good health. Some clones in this sample may be carry-over from other donors' samples. The chain combines TRBV27 with TRBJ2-5; D remains ambiguous. The better agreement between TRBJ2-7 and the DNA end casts doubt on the J call. Material for sequencing was naive CD4+ T cells from PBMCs. Subset meaning: CD45RA+ positively selected. CDR3 region: CASSLNSGYEQYF. The CDR3 nucleotides are TGTGCCAGCAGCCTCAACTCCGGCTACGAGCAGTACTTC.